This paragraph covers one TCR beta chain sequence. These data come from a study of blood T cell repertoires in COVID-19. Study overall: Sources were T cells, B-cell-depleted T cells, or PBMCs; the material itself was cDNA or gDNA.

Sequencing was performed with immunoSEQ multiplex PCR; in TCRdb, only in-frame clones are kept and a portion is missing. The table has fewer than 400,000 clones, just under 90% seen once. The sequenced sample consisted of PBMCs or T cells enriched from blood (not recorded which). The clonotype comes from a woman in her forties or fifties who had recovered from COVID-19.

This chain's CDR3 is CASSPGGGATDTQYF. In DNA form, the CDR3 reads TGTGCCAGCAGCCCTGGCGGGGGAGCCACAGATACGCAGTATTTT. The chain employs TRBV7-8 and TRBJ2-3; 7 positions agree with TRBD2. The J segment lost 2 bases and the V segment lost 5 bases, leaving 7 bases of the junction unmatched. The CDR3 totals 15 residues. Germline-derived CDR1 and CDR2 are SGHVS and FQNEAQ.